These 5 T cell receptor beta chains were sequenced from one sample in a study of OX40 agonist ivuxolimab in advanced cancers. Assay: immunoSEQ multiplex PCR; the TCRdb copy retains only in-frame clones and omits some. The sample contains fewer than 75,000 clones, 87% of which appear only once. The source material was CD4+ or CD8+ T cells sorted from blood, sampled in a trial of the OX40 agonist ivuxolimab. Receptor source: an adult with an advanced solid tumor such as melanoma, head and neck, liver or kidney cancer.

The V call is TRBV2, the J call TRBJ1-1; TRBD1 matches at 8 bases. Trimming took 6 bases from V and 5 from J; bases not matched to a gene: 8. The CDR3 covers 14 residues. The germline gives CDR1 SNHLY, CDR2 FYNNEI. This CDR3 reads CASSRQGLRTEAFF. Written as DNA, the CDR3 is TGTGCCAGCAGCCGACAGGGGTTAAGGACTGAAGCTTTCTTT.

V gene TRBV9 combines with J gene TRBJ2-1, with TRBD2 matching over 8 bases. The CDR3 sequence is 16 residues long. The V segment lost 3 bases and the J segment 8 bases; nucleotides outside the gene matches: 13. In germline, CDR1 is SGDLS, CDR2 YYNGEE. The CDR3 region has the DNA TGTGCCAGCAGCGGACCCCGCGGGGGGCGCGTCGATGAGCAGTTCTTC. Amino acid sequence: CASSGPRGGRVDEQFF.

This clone has at least ten counts. CDR3 DNA sequence: TGTGCCAGCAGCTTAACGGGGTCCAATGAAAAACTGTTTTTT. Residues: CASSLTGSNEKLFF. J is TRBJ1-4 and V is TRBV7-9; D remains ambiguous. The CDR3 is 14 amino acids. V was clipped by 2 bases and J by 5 bases, with 9 bases between them. In germline, CDR1 is SEHNR, CDR2 FQNEAQ (reference sequence).

V is TRBV6-5 and J is TRBJ2-6; D remains unclear. The CDR3 is made up of 15 amino acids. Germline assignment: CDR1 MNHEY and CDR2 SVGAGI. V was trimmed by 6 bases and J by 0 bases, leaving 9 bases between them. CDR3 in DNA: TGTGCCAGCAGCCTAACCATCTCTGGGGCCAACGTCCTGACTTTC. Translation gives CASSLTISGANVLTF.

This clone was seen just once. The CDR3 coding sequence is TGTGCCAGCAGTTACTCCGGCGGCCCAAACGAGCAGTACTTC. It yields the protein CASSYSGGPNEQYF. V and J are TRBV6-5 and TRBJ2-7; D unresolved. The CDR3 is 14 residues long. From germline, CDR1 is MNHEY and CDR2 SVGAGI. With 0 bases removed from V and 5 bases from J, the gap between germline ends came to 11 bases.